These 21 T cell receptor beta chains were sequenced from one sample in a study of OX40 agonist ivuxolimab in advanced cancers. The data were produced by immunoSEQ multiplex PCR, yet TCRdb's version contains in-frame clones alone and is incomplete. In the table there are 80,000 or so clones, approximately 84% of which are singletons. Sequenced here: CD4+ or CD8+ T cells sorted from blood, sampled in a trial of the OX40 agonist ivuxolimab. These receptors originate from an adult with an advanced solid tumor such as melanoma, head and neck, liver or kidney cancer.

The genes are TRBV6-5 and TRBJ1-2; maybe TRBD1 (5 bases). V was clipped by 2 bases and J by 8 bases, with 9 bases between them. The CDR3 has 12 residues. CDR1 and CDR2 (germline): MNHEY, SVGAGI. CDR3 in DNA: TGTGCCAGCAGTTACGGGGGATGGGGCTACACCTTC. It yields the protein CASSYGGWGYTF.

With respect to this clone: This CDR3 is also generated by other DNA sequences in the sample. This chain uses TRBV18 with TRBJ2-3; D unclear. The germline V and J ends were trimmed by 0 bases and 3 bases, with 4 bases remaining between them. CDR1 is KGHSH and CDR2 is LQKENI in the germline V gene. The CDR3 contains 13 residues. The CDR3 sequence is CASSPPGTDTQYF. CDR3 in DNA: TGTGCCAGCTCACCACCGGGTACAGATACGCAGTATTTT.

CDR3 residues: CASSGDTWLEQFF. Written as DNA, the CDR3 is TGCGCCAGCAGCGGGGACACCTGGCTTGAGCAGTTCTTC. The rearrangement uses TRBV5-1 and TRBJ2-1, with D maybe TRBD1 (6 bases). The CDR3 consists of 13 residues. The germline V and J ends were trimmed by 4 bases and 9 bases, with 14 bases remaining between them. In germline, CDR1 is SGHRS, CDR2 YFSETQ.

CDR3 nucleotides: TGTGCCAGCAGCCCCTCTCCCTTCTTCCAAGAGACCCAGTACTTC. Translating gives CASSPSPFFQETQYF. The chain combines TRBV7-9 with TRBJ2-5; no firm D call. V shed 5 bases and J shed 1 base, with 14 bases lying between them. The CDR3 length is 15 residues. Per germline, CDR1 SEHNR and CDR2 FQNEAQ (reference sequence).

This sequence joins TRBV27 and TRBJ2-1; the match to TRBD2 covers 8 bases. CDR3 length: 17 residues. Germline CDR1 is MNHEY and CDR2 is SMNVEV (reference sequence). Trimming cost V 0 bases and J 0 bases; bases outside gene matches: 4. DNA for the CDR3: TGTGCCAGCAGTTTATCTCCCGGGAGGGCCTCCTACAATGAGCAGTTCTTC. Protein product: CASSLSPGRASYNEQFF.

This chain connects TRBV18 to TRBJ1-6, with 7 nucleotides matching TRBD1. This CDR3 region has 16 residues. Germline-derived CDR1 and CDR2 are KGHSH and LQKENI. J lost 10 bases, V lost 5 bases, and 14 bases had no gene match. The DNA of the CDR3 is TGTGCCAGCTCAGACCACGGACAGGCGGTTGGATCACCCCTCCACTTT. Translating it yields CASSDHGQAVGSPLHF.

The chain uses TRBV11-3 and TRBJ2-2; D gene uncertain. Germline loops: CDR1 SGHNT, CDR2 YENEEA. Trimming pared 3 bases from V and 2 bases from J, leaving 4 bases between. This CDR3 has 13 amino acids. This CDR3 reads CASSLRNTGELFF. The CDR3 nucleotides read TGTGCCAGCAGCTTGAGAAACACCGGGGAGCTGTTTTTT. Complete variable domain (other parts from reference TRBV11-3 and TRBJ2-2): EAGVVQSPRYKIIEKKQPVAFWCNPISGHNTLYWYLQNLGQGPELLIRYENEEAVDDSQLPKDRFSAERLKGVDSTLKIQPAELGDSAVYLCASSLRNTGELFFGEGSRLTVL.

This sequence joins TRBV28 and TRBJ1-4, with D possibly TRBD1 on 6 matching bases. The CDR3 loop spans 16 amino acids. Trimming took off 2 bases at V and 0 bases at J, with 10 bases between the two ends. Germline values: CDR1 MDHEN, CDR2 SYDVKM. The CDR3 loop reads CASSLAGTSTNEKLFF. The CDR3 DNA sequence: TGTGCCAGCAGTTTAGCCGGGACATCAACTAATGAAAAACTGTTTTTT.

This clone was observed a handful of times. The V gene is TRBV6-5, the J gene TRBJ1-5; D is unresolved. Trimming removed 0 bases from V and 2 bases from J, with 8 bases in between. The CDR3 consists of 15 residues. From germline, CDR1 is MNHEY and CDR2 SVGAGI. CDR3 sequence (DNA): TGTGCCAGCAGTTACTCGATAGGAGGCAATCAGCCCCAGCATTTT. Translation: CASSYSIGGNQPQHF.

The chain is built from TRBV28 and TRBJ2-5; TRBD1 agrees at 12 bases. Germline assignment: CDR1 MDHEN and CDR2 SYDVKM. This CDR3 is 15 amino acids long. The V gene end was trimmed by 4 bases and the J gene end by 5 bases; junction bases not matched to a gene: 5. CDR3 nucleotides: TGTGCCAGCAGTTCCCCGGGACAGGGGGCGGAGACCCAGTACTTC. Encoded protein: CASSSPGQGAETQYF.

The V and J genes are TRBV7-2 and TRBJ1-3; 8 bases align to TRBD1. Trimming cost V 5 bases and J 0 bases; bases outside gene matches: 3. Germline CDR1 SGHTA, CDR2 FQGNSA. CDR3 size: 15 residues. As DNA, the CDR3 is TGTGCCAGCAGCCATGGGACAGGCTCTGGAAACACCATATATTTT. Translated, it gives CASSHGTGSGNTIYF.

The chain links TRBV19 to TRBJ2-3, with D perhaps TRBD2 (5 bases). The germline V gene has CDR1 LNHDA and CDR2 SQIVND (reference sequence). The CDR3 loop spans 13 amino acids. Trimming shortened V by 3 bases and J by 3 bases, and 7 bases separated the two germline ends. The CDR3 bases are TGTGCCAGTAGTATTGGACTTACAGATACGCAGTATTTT. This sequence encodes CASSIGLTDTQYF.

This CDR3 is CASSLDGSSNEQFF. In nucleotides, the CDR3 is TGCGCCAGCAGCTTGGACGGGAGTTCAAATGAGCAGTTCTTC. The chain couples TRBV5-1 to TRBJ2-1; a weak D match, TRBD2 (6 bases). There are 14 residues in the CDR3. Trimming removed 0 bases from V and 7 bases from J, with 11 bases in between. The V gene's germline CDR1 is SGHRS and CDR2 YFSETQ.

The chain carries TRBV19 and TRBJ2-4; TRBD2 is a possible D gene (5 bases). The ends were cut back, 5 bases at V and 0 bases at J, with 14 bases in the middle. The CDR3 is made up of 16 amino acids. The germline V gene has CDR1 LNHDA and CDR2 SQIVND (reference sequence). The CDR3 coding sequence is TGTGCCAGTAGTCCCGCGGGCCGAATAGCCAAAAACATTCAGTACTTC. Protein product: CASSPAGRIAKNIQYF.

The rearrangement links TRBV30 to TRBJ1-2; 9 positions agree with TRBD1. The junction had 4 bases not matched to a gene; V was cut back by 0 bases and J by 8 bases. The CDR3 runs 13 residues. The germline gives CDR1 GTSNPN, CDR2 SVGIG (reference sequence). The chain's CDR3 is CAWSVGQGSGYTF. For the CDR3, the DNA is TGTGCCTGGAGTGTTGGACAGGGGAGCGGCTACACCTTC.

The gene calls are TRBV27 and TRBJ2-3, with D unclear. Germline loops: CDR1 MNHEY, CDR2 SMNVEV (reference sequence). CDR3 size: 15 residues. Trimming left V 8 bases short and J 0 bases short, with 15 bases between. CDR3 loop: CASGLGRISTDTQYF. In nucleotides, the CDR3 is TGTGCCAGCGGCCTTGGACGGATTAGCACAGATACGCAGTATTTT.

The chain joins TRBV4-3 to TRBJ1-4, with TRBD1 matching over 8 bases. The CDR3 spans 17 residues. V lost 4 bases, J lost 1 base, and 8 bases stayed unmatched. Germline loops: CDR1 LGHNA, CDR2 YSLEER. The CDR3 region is CASSPASRGRTNEKLFF. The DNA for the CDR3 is TGCGCCAGCAGCCCCGCGAGCAGGGGGCGAACTAATGAAAAACTGTTTTTT.

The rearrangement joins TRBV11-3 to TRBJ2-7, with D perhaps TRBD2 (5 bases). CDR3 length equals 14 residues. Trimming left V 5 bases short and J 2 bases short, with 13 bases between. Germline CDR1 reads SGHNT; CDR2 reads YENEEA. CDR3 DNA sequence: TGTGCCAGCAGCCGACTGGAGGTAACCTACGAGCAGTACTTC. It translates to CASSRLEVTYEQYF. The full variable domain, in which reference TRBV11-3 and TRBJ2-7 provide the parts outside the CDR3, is EAGVVQSPRYKIIEKKQPVAFWCNPISGHNTLYWYLQNLGQGPELLIRYENEEAVDDSQLPKDRFSAERLKGVDSTLKIQPAELGDSAVYLCASSRLEVTYEQYFGPGTRLTVT.

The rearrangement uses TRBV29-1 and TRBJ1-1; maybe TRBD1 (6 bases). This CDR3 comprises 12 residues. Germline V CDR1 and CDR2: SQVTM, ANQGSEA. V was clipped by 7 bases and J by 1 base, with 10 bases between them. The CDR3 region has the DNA TGCAGCGCCACAGGGCAGAACACTGAAGCTTTCTTT. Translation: CSATGQNTEAFF.

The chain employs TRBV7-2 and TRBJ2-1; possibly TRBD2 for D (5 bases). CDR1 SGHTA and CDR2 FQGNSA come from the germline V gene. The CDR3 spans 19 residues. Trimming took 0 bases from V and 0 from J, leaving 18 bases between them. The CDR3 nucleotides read TGTGCCAGCAGCTTAGCGCCCACCCAGCGGACGAGCTCCTACAATGAGCAGTTCTTC. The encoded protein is CASSLAPTQRTSSYNEQFF.

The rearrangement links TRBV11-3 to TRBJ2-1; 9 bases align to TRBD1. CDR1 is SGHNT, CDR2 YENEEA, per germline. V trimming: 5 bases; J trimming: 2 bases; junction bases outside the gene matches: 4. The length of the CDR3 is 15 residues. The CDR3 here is CASSRDRGTYNEQFF. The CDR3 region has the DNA TGTGCCAGCAGCCGCGACAGGGGGACCTACAATGAGCAGTTCTTC.